This T cell receptor (beta chain) appears in the sequencing data of a study of blood T cell repertoires in COVID-19. Study at large: Sites across the United States, Italy and Spain contributed samples from acute and convalescent COVID-19. PBMCs, B-cell-depleted T cells, or T cells were the source of the cDNA or gDNA that made up the material.

From germline, CDR1 is MNHEY and CDR2 SVGAGI. The ends were cut back, 5 bases at V and 0 bases at J, with 11 bases in the middle. The CDR3 covers 15 residues. Original processing methods: Estimated nucleated cell counts came from reference gene primer amplification. Method: immunoSEQ multiplex PCR; TCRdb's copy keeps in-frame clones and lacks some. V and J calls and clone size follow that table, whereas D and trimming were derived from the DNA. This table has 250,000 to 350,000 clones, 89% appearing once. A case of COVID-19 had been met by exposed participants within 2 weeks before study entry. The origin of this receptor is a woman in her forties or fifties who had been exposed to COVID-19. The V call is TRBV6-5, the J call TRBJ1-3; D gene ambiguous. Sequencing was performed on PBMCs or T cells enriched from blood (not recorded which). The CDR3: CASSRESYSGNTIYF. For the CDR3, the DNA is TGTGCCAGCAGTCGAGAAAGCTACTCTGGAAACACCATATATTTT.